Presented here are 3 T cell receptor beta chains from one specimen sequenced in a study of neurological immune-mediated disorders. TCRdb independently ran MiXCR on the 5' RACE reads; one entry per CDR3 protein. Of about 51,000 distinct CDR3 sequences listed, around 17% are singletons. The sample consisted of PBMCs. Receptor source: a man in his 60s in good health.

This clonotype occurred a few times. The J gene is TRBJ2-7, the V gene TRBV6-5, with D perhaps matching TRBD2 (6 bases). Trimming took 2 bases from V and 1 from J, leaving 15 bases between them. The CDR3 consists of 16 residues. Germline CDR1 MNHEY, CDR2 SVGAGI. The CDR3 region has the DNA TGTGCCAGCAGTTACGGAGGGAGGTTGGGATCCTACGAGCAGTACTTC. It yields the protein CASSYGGRLGSYEQYF.

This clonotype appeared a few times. The CDR3 loop is CAWADGQGATGELFF. CDR3 DNA: TGTGCCTGGGCCGATGGACAGGGGGCTACCGGGGAGCTGTTTTTT. The chain joins TRBV30 to TRBJ2-2; 11 nucleotides match TRBD1. This CDR3 spans 15 amino acids. Germline V gene data show CDR1 as GTSNPN and CDR2 as SVGIG (reference sequence). V dropped 5 bases and J dropped 5; count of bases not matched to a gene: 7. The complete variable domain, with remaining parts taken from reference TRBV30 and TRBJ2-2, reads SQTIHQWPATLVQPVGSPLSLECTVEGTSNPNLYWYRQAAGRGLQLLFYSVGIGQISSEVPQNLSASRPQDRQFILSSKKLLLSDSGFYLCAWADGQGATGELFFGEGSRLTVL.

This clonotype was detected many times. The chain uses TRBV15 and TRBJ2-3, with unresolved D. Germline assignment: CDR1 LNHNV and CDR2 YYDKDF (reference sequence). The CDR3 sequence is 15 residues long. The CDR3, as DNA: TGTTCCAGTCGTGACGGTTTGGCAAGGACAGATACGCAGTATTTT. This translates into CSSRDGLARTDTQYF.